The sequence of this T cell receptor (beta chain) was determined in a study of OX40 agonist ivuxolimab in advanced cancers. This table comes from immunoSEQ multiplex PCR, and its TCRdb copy is limited to in-frame clones, with some not included. The repertoire holds some 64,000 clones, with more than 65% as singletons. On cycle 4 day 1 and cycle 7 day 1, as well as at baseline, blood was sampled. The V gene end was trimmed by 6 bases and the J gene end by 7 bases; junction bases not matched to a gene: 3. Germline lookup yields CDR1 SGHVS and CDR2 FNYEAQ. This CDR3 has 12 residues. The source was CD4+ or CD8+ T cells sorted from blood, collected in a trial of the OX40 agonist ivuxolimab. The TCR sequence derives from an adult with an advanced solid tumor such as melanoma, head and neck, liver or kidney cancer. The chain couples TRBV7-6 to TRBJ2-3; 8 positions agree with TRBD1. The CDR3 nucleotides read TGTGCCAGCAGTCGGGACAGGCATACGCAGTATTTT. Its protein product is CASSRDRHTQYF. Together with reference TRBV7-6 and TRBJ2-3, the CDR3 gives the full variable domain: GAGVSQSPRYKVTKRGQDVALRCDPISGHVSLYWYRQALGQGPEFLTYFNYEAQQDKSGLPNDRFSAERPEGSISTLTIQRTEQRDSAMYRCASSRDRHTQYFGPGTRLTVL.